The clone carrying this T cell receptor (beta chain) was seen many times. This record belongs to a study of early T cells in non-severe SARS-CoV-2 infection. MiXCR, applied by TCRdb to the 5' RACE reads, yields one record per CDR3 protein. The sample includes approximately 80,000 distinct CDR3 sequences, 10% to 12% of them seen just once. This CDR3 comprises 15 residues. V lost 4 bases to trimming and J lost 4 bases; unmatched junction nucleotides: 5. Germline V lookup: CDR1 SGHVS, CDR2 FQNEAQ. Here the sequenced sample was whole blood, taken at baseline. This TCR derives from an adult who was a healthcare worker with PCR-confirmed SARS-CoV-2 infection or an uninfected control (not recorded which). The chain is built from TRBV7-8 and TRBJ2-1, with TRBD1 matching over 9 bases. The CDR3, as DNA: TGTGCCAGCAGCTACGGACAGGGGACTTACAATGAGCAGTTCTTC. Translated, it gives CASSYGQGTYNEQFF.